The rows below give T cell receptor beta chains drawn from one sample of a study of cytotoxic CD8 clonotypes in ibrutinib-treated CLL. Produced via immunoSEQ multiplex PCR; TCRdb's table is partial and in-frame only. In the table there are about 140,000 clones, around 90% of which are singletons. The sequencing here drew on PBMCs, taken after 12 months of ibrutinib treatment. Receptors originate from a human donor with chronic lymphocytic leukemia. Both conserved end residues are part of each CDR3. A D gene is named only where the DNA matches it firmly. Part of the rows lack a size; the others show once, few, many or a class for expanded clones.

v_call	d_call	j_call	clone_size	cdr3_aa	cdr3_nt
TRBV12-2	NA	TRBJ2-5	NA	CASRFRVVGTQYF	TGTGCAAGTCGCTTCCGGGTCGTTGGGACCCAGTACTTC
TRBV6-5	NA	TRBJ1-2	NA	CASSTRHTGNYGYTF	TGTGCCAGCAGTACGCGGCATACAGGGAACTATGGCTACACCTTC
TRBV4-3	NA	TRBJ2-7	NA	CASSQERTGLTYEQYF	TGCGCCAGCAGCCAAGAGAGGACGGGCCTCACCTACGAGCAGTACTTC
TRBV9	NA	TRBJ2-2	NA	CASSPDGNTGELFF	TGTGCCAGCAGCCCTGACGGGAACACCGGGGAGCTGTTTTTT
TRBV30	NA	TRBJ2-5	NA	CAWSGDSQETQYF	TGTGCCTGGAGTGGAGACAGTCAAGAGACCCAGTACTTC
TRBV2	TRBD1	TRBJ1-2	NA	CASSVDGQGNYGYTF	TGTGCCAGCAGTGTTGACGGACAGGGGAACTATGGCTACACCTTC
TRBV5-1	TRBD2	TRBJ2-3	NA	CASSFGLATDTQYF	TGCGCCAGCAGCTTCGGACTAGCGACAGATACGCAGTATTTT
TRBV11-3	NA	TRBJ2-3	NA	CASSLRDTQYF	TGTGCCAGCAGCTTACGAGATACGCAGTATTTT
TRBV7-9	NA	TRBJ2-5	NA	CASSLGEGGNPQETQYF	TGTGCCAGCAGCTTAGGGGAGGGGGGGAACCCCCAAGAGACCCAGTACTTC
TRBV6-6	NA	TRBJ2-7	NA	CASRAGSDLYEQYF	TGTGCCAGCAGAGCCGGGTCAGACCTTTACGAGCAGTACTTC
TRBV30	TRBD1	TRBJ1-2	NA	CAWSPGTGGYGYTF	TGTGCCTGGAGTCCCGGGACAGGGGGCTATGGCTACACCTTC
TRBV11-1	NA	TRBJ2-7	NA	CASSGRDPVYEQYF	TGTGCCAGCAGTGGCCGGGATCCCGTCTACGAGCAGTACTTC
TRBV29-1	NA	TRBJ1-2	NA	CSVCFLGSGYTF	TGCAGCGTTTGTTTTTTGGGTTCTGGCTACACCTTC
TRBV7-2	NA	TRBJ1-1	NA	CASSSIRAAAFF	TGTGCCAGCAGCTCGATCCGGGCCGCAGCTTTCTTT
TRBV6-5	NA	TRBJ2-2	NA	CASSMGLSGAGELFF	TGTGCCAGCAGTATGGGACTTTCGGGTGCCGGGGAGCTGTTTTTT
TRBV11-2	TRBD2	TRBJ2-1	NA	CASSLGGSSYNEQFF	TGTGCCAGCAGCTTAGGCGGGAGCTCCTACAATGAGCAGTTCTTC
TRBV10-3	NA	TRBJ1-5	NA	CAISDPTLQGPGTQPQHF	TGTGCCATCAGTGACCCCACATTACAGGGTCCAGGGACACAGCCCCAGCATTTT
TRBV10-3	NA	TRBJ2-7	NA	CAISESPGAYEQYF	TGTGCCATCAGTGAGTCTCCCGGGGCCTACGAGCAGTACTTC
TRBV29-1	TRBD1	TRBJ1-1	NA	CSVEDTGGSTEAFF	TGCAGCGTTGAGGATACAGGGGGATCCACTGAAGCTTTCTTT
TRBV5-1	TRBD1	TRBJ1-4	NA	CASSMRTGAEKLFF	TGCGCCAGCAGCATGAGGACAGGGGCTGAAAAACTGTTTTTT
TRBV6-6	NA	TRBJ2-2	NA	CASSPGAGGELFF	TGTGCCAGCAGCCCCGGAGCGGGCGGGGAGCTGTTTTTT
TRBV28	NA	TRBJ2-5	once	CAICRVQETQYF	TGTGCCATTTGTAGGGTTCAAGAGACCCAGTACTTC
TRBV30	NA	TRBJ2-6	NA	CAWEQQSSGANVLTF	TGTGCCTGGGAACAACAGAGTTCTGGGGCCAACGTCCTGACTTTC
TRBV18	TRBD1	TRBJ2-7	NA	CASSPRDSYEQYF	TGTGCCAGCTCACCACGGGACAGCTACGAGCAGTACTTC
TRBV14	NA	TRBJ2-3	NA	CASSPRLWRKYFTDTQYF	TGTGCCAGCAGCCCGCGGTTGTGGCGGAAATATTTCACAGATACGCAGTATTTT
TRBV4-3	NA	TRBJ2-2	once	CASSQEVGRDTGELFF	TGCGCCAGCAGCCAAGAAGTGGGAAGAGACACCGGGGAGCTGTTTTTT
TRBV6-5	NA	TRBJ2-7	NA	CASSYSGSGLEQYF	TGTGCCAGCAGTTACTCGGGGTCAGGGCTGGAGCAGTACTTC
TRBV6-5	NA	TRBJ2-2	few	CAKRTGPGELFF	TGTGCCAAACGGACCGGCCCCGGGGAGCTGTTTTTT
TRBV15	NA	TRBJ2-2	NA	CATSRRQVPSTGELFF	TGTGCCACCAGCCGCCGGCAGGTACCCTCCACCGGGGAGCTGTTTTTT
TRBV11-2	TRBD1	TRBJ2-7	NA	CASSRDRDRGSYEQYF	TGTGCCAGCAGCCGCGACCGGGACAGGGGCTCCTACGAGCAGTACTTC
TRBV19	NA	TRBJ2-3	NA	CASSMVVSTDTQYF	TGTGCCAGTAGTATGGTCGTTAGCACAGATACGCAGTATTTT
TRBV23-1	TRBD1	TRBJ1-4	NA	CASPTGWVANEKLFF	TGCGCCAGCCCGACAGGGTGGGTCGCTAATGAAAAACTGTTTTTT